The rows below give T cell receptor beta chains drawn from one sample of a study of OX40 agonist ivuxolimab in advanced cancers. The protocol was immunoSEQ multiplex PCR, while the TCRdb copy is restricted to in-frame clones and leaves out a portion. The sample holds under 45,000 clones, under 85% seen once. The sequenced sample was CD4+ or CD8+ T cells sorted from blood, obtained in a trial of the OX40 agonist ivuxolimab. Receptor source: an adult with an advanced solid tumor such as melanoma, head and neck, liver or kidney cancer. CDR3s include the opening cysteine and the closing phenylalanine or tryptophan. D genes are given only for firm matches. Expanded clones get a size class; other rows say once, few or many, or leave the size out.

NA	TRBV6-5	TRBJ2-6	NA	CASSYVGSSGANVLTF	TGTGCCAGCAGTTACGTGGGGAGCTCTGGGGCCAACGTCCTGACTTTC
NA	TRBV19	TRBJ1-6	few	CASRPDGSGTNNSPLHF	TGTGCCAGTAGGCCTGACGGTTCCGGGACTAATAATTCACCCCTCCACTTT
TRBD2	TRBV5-1	TRBJ2-7	NA	CASSRSGGAYEQYF	TGCGCCAGCAGCAGGAGCGGGGGGGCTTACGAGCAGTACTTC
TRBD2	TRBV9	TRBJ2-3	NA	CASSVAGGIDTQYF	TGTGCCAGCAGCGTAGCGGGGGGGATAGATACGCAGTATTTT
NA	TRBV6-5	TRBJ2-1	NA	CASSRGITYNEQFF	TGTGCCAGCAGCCGCGGAATCACCTACAATGAGCAGTTCTTC
TRBD1	TRBV4-1	TRBJ2-3	NA	CASSLRQGSTDTQYF	TGCGCCAGCAGCCTCAGACAGGGTAGCACAGATACGCAGTATTTT
NA	TRBV15	TRBJ1-5	NA	CATGVVGGGGNQPQHF	TGTGCCACCGGCGTGGTCGGGGGCGGGGGCAATCAGCCCCAGCATTTT
NA	TRBV4-1	TRBJ1-1	NA	CASSQVGVTEAFF	TGCGCCAGCAGCCAAGTTGGGGTAACTGAAGCTTTCTTT
NA	TRBV9	TRBJ1-6	hyperexpanded	CASSVEVNSPLHF	TGTGCCAGCAGCGTAGAGGTTAATTCACCCCTCCACTTT
TRBD1	TRBV13	TRBJ2-7	NA	CASSTAQGVSSYEQYF	TGTGCCAGCAGCACCGCGCAGGGGGTCTCTTCCTACGAGCAGTACTTC
NA	TRBV21-1	TRBJ1-6	NA	CASRIRGPYNSPLHF	TGTGCCAGCAGGATAAGGGGACCCTATAATTCACCCCTCCACTTT
TRBD1	TRBV14	TRBJ2-1	NA	CASSQDSRQGNPPEQFF	TGTGCCAGCAGCCAAGATTCGAGACAGGGAAATCCGCCTGAGCAGTTCTTC
NA	TRBV14	TRBJ2-1	NA	CASSQTSGGNEQFF	TGTGCCAGCAGCCAAACGTCGGGCGGGAATGAGCAGTTCTTC
NA	TRBV27	TRBJ2-2	NA	CASSFRPEPTGELFF	TGTGCCAGCAGTTTTAGGCCAGAGCCTACCGGGGAGCTGTTTTTT
NA	TRBV6-5	TRBJ1-1	NA	CASSSRQPYEAFF	TGTGCCAGCAGTTCACGACAGCCCTATGAAGCTTTCTTT
NA	TRBV7-8	TRBJ2-1	once	CASNKGGGQFNEQFF	TGTGCCAGCAATAAAGGAGGGGGTCAATTCAATGAGCAGTTCTTC
NA	TRBV25-1	TRBJ1-1	NA	CASSEFLDGGPNTEAFF	TGTGCCAGCAGTGAATTTCTTGATGGGGGCCCGAACACTGAAGCTTTCTTT
TRBD2	TRBV7-6	TRBJ2-7	NA	CASSYYSGGEYEQYF	TGTGCCAGCAGCTACTATAGCGGGGGGGAATACGAGCAGTACTTC
NA	TRBV5-1	TRBJ1-1	NA	CASSLVAGTEAFF	TGCGCCAGCAGCTTGGTGGCGGGCACTGAAGCTTTCTTT
TRBD1	TRBV10-3	TRBJ2-1	few	CAIGGQGVYEQFF	TGTGCCATCGGGGGACAGGGGGTATATGAGCAGTTCTTC
NA	TRBV2	TRBJ2-3	once	CASSEAVFSGTSTDTQYF	TGTGCCAGCAGTGAAGCGGTTTTCAGCGGAACTAGCACAGATACGCAGTATTTT
NA	TRBV4-2	TRBJ2-2	NA	CASSQDGGINTGELFF	TGTGCCAGCAGCCAAGATGGGGGGATAAACACCGGGGAGCTGTTTTTT
TRBD1	TRBV5-6	TRBJ1-2	few	CASSLRQGDGYTF	TGTGCCAGCAGCTTGAGACAGGGCGATGGCTACACCTTC
TRBD1	TRBV5-5	TRBJ2-7	medium-sized	CASSRIRTGGYEQYF	TGTGCCAGCAGTCGGATTAGGACAGGGGGGTACGAGCAGTACTTC